The rows below give T cell receptor beta chains drawn from one sample of a study of graft-versus-host responses after intestinal transplantation. Only in-frame clones appear in the TCRdb table, and some are missing; sequencing was by immunoSEQ multiplex PCR. The table includes about 85,000 clones, approximately 90% detected once. These receptors lack a known antigen. The sequences come from unstimulated CD8+ T cells sorted from spleen or lymph node cells, collected before transplant. These receptor sequences come from a human donor who was the organ donor for an intestinal transplant. CDR3s include the opening cysteine and the closing phenylalanine or tryptophan. The order of the fields is V gene, CDR3 protein.

V gene: TRBV18
CDR3 protein: CASSPGTGGLNGYTF

V gene: TRBV29-1
CDR3 protein: CSDGGGETQYF

V gene: TRBV4-2
CDR3 protein: CASSQYSGSKTQYF

V gene: TRBV5-4
CDR3 protein: CASSLGGGTEAFF

V gene: TRBV5-4
CDR3 protein: CASSLVGVLSGANVLTF

V gene: TRBV5-1
CDR3 protein: CASSLGGHQVAFF

V gene: TRBV27
CDR3 protein: CASKLAGGSTGELFF

V gene: TRBV11-3
CDR3 protein: CASRLRGRENTEAFF

V gene: TRBV19
CDR3 protein: CASSAFAGYNSPLHF

V gene: TRBV18
CDR3 protein: CASSPRSFPLPDPQYF

V gene: TRBV7-6
CDR3 protein: CASSSEQGTNTEAFF

V gene: TRBV4-1
CDR3 protein: CASSQDDTGGSYNEQFF

V gene: TRBV2
CDR3 protein: CASSEARAEYLYEQYF

V gene: TRBV6-5
CDR3 protein: CASSYSLAGELFF

V gene: TRBV27
CDR3 protein: CASRTGPYEQYF

V gene: TRBV4-1
CDR3 protein: CASSHFIGGAADTQYF

V gene: TRBV19
CDR3 protein: CASSTGLADLTGELFF

V gene: TRBV6-6
CDR3 protein: CASSYGLTYGYTF

V gene: TRBV9
CDR3 protein: CASSVVRDRAEGYTF

V gene: TRBV11-2
CDR3 protein: CASRHQGAYEQYF

V gene: TRBV6-1
CDR3 protein: CASSEVVGGDGGSPLHF

V gene: TRBV19
CDR3 protein: CASSISRAEPTDTQYF

V gene: TRBV19
CDR3 protein: CASSGASGELFF

V gene: TRBV5-1
CDR3 protein: CASSLDPSGQPQHF

V gene: TRBV5-1
CDR3 protein: CASSLLPGSYEQYF

V gene: TRBV7-8
CDR3 protein: CASSLPRVGRDYGYTF

V gene: TRBV6-5
CDR3 protein: CASSYSGEQYF